Each of the 11 T cell receptor beta chains below was sequenced from the same sample in a study of T cell responses to AZD1222 COVID-19 vaccine. Measured with immunoSEQ multiplex PCR; TCRdb has only the in-frame clones, and not every one. The data hold 150,000 to 200,000 clones, with 85% to 95% observed a single time. The material sequenced was peripheral blood, taken 28 days after the second AZD1222 dose. Every receptor here comes from an adult who received the AZD1222 COVID-19 vaccine.

This chain joins TRBV27 and TRBJ2-7; 10 positions agree with TRBD1. CDR1 and CDR2 from the germline V gene are MNHEY and SMNVEV (reference sequence). Trimming removed 6 bases from V and 7 bases from J; junction bases left unmatched: 12. This CDR3 has 15 amino acids. CDR3 nucleotide sequence: TGTGCCAGCAGCCCCCGGGACAGGGGACCGGGGGAGCAGTACTTC. This sequence encodes CASSPRDRGPGEQYF.

A single count supports this clone. The chain links TRBV19 to TRBJ1-1; weak D call: TRBD1 (6 bases). V dropped 10 bases and J dropped 0 bases, with 18 bases sitting between them. The CDR3 is 15 amino acids. CDR1 is LNHDA, CDR2 SQIVND, per germline (reference sequence). CDR3 nucleotide sequence: TGTGCCACCCACCGGCCGGGGGGCTTGAACACTGAAGCTTTCTTT. It yields the protein CATHRPGGLNTEAFF.

The gene calls are TRBV28 and TRBJ1-6; no firm D call. Per germline, CDR1 MDHEN and CDR2 SYDVKM. V lost 9 bases and J lost 3, with 6 bases in between. The CDR3 loop spans 12 amino acids. The DNA of the CDR3 is TGTGCCAGTACCCTCTATAATTCACCCCTCCACTTT. Its protein is CASTLYNSPLHF. Combining the CDR3 with reference TRBV28 and TRBJ1-6 gives the whole variable domain DVKVTQSSRYLVKRTGEKVFLECVQDMDHENMFWYRQDPGLGLRLIYFSYDVKMKEKGDIPEGYSVSREKKERFSLILESASTNQTSMYLCASTLYNSPLHFGNGTRLTVT.

V is TRBV14 and J is TRBJ2-7; possibly TRBD1 for D (6 bases). V lost 5 bases and J lost 0, with 11 bases in between. From germline, CDR1 is SGHDN and CDR2 FVKESK. The CDR3 is 14 amino acids. The CDR3 sequence is CASSDPRGSYEQYF. Written as DNA, the CDR3 is TGTGCCAGCAGCGACCCCAGGGGCTCCTACGAGCAGTACTTC.

CDR3 residues: CASSLNAGGDQPQHF. CDR3 DNA: TGCGCCAGCAGCTTGAATGCAGGGGGTGATCAGCCCCAGCATTTT. The J gene is TRBJ1-5, the V gene TRBV5-1, with TRBD1 matching 7 bases. Per germline, CDR1 SGHRS and CDR2 YFSETQ. CDR3 length: 15 amino acids. V lost 1 base to trimming and J lost 5 bases; unmatched junction nucleotides: 6.

The chain combines TRBV9 with TRBJ1-3; D might be TRBD1 (5 bases). From germline, CDR1 is SGDLS and CDR2 YYNGEE. The V end was cut by 6 bases, the J end by 0 bases, with 13 bases between. There are 15 residues in the CDR3. This CDR3 is CASNLDGGSGNTIYF. The CDR3 nucleotides read TGTGCCAGCAACCTAGACGGGGGCTCTGGAAACACCATATATTTT.

The chain is built from TRBV6-5 and TRBJ1-1, with D uncertain. Between the trimmed V and J ends, which lost 2 bases and 8 bases, there was a span of 9 bases. The CDR3 has 12 amino acids. The germline gives CDR1 MNHEY, CDR2 SVGAGI. The DNA of the CDR3 is TGTGCCAGCAGTTACGATTTAGGAGAAGCTTTCTTT. Translating gives CASSYDLGEAFF.

The chain recombines TRBV4-1 with TRBJ2-7; 8 bases match TRBD1. CDR3 size: 15 residues. Per the germline V gene, CDR1 is MGHRA and CDR2 is YSYEKL. V was pared by 4 bases and J by 2 bases, with 7 bases of the junction left unmatched. The CDR3: CASSPGTGRTYEQYF. In nucleotides, the CDR3 is TGCGCCAGCAGCCCCGGGACAGGAAGGACCTACGAGCAGTACTTC.

The rearrangement joins TRBV7-8 to TRBJ2-3, with D possibly matching TRBD2 (5 bases). The CDR3 extends over 12 amino acids. The ends were cut back, 8 bases at V and 3 bases at J, with 9 bases in the middle. Germline lookup yields CDR1 SGHVS and CDR2 FQNEAQ. CDR3 nucleotides: TGTGCCAGCCGAACGGGGACAGATACGCAGTATTTT. Translated, it gives CASRTGTDTQYF. Full variable domain (missing parts from reference TRBV7-8 and TRBJ2-3): GAGVSQSPRYKVAKRGQDVALRCDPISGHVSLFWYQQALGQGPEFLTYFQNEAQLDKSGLPSDRFFAERPEGSVSTLKIQRTQQEDSAVYLCASRTGTDTQYFGPGTRLTVL.

V gene TRBV19 combines with J gene TRBJ2-7; unclear D gene. This CDR3 contains 12 residues. Trimming left V 7 bases short and J 5 bases short, with 12 bases between. Germline V gives CDR1 LNHDA, CDR2 SQIVND (reference sequence). The CDR3 sequence is CASTLLVDEQYF. CDR3 sequence (DNA): TGTGCCAGTACCCTCCTCGTGGACGAGCAGTACTTC.

The chain carries TRBV7-8 and TRBJ2-7; tentative D call: TRBD2 (6 bases). Germline V gene data show CDR1 as SGHVS and CDR2 as FQNEAQ. The length of the CDR3 is 17 residues. Trimming removed 7 bases at V and 4 bases at J, with 26 bases between. CDR3 DNA sequence: TGTGCCAGCAAGTTGGTTGGAGACTCAGCGGGCTCGTACGAGCAGTACTTC. It is translated as CASKLVGDSAGSYEQYF.